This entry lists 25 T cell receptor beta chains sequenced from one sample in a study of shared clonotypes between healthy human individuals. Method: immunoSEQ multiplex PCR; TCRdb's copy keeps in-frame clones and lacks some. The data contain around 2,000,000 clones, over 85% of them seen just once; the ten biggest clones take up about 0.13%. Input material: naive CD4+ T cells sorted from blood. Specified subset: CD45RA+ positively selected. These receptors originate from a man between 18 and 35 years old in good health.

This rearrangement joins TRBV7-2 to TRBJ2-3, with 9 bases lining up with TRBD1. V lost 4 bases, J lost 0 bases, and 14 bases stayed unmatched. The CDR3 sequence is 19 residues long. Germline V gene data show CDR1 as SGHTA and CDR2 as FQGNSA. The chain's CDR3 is CASSSRNSRTGASTDTQYF. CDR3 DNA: TGTGCCAGCAGCTCACGGAACTCAAGGACAGGGGCTAGCACAGATACGCAGTATTTT. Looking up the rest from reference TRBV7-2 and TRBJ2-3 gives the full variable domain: GAGVSQSPSNKVTEKGKDVELRCDPISGHTALYWYRQSLGQGLEFLIYFQGNSAPDKSGLPSDRFSAERTGGSVSTLTIQRTQQEDSAVYLCASSSRNSRTGASTDTQYFGPGTRLTVL.

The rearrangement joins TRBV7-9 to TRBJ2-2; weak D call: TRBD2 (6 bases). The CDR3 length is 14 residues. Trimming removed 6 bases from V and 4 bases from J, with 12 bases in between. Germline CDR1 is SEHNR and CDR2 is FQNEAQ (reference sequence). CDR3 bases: TGTGCCAGCAGGGAGGGGAGTAGCACCGGGGAGCTGTTTTTT. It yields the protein CASREGSSTGELFF.

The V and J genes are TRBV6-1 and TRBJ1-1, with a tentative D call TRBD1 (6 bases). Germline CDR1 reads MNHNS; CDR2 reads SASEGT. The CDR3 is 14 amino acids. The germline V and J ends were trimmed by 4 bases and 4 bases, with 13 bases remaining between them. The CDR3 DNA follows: TGTGCCAGCAGTGCTAAACAGGGAAGCACTGAAGCTTTCTTT. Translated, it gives CASSAKQGSTEAFF.

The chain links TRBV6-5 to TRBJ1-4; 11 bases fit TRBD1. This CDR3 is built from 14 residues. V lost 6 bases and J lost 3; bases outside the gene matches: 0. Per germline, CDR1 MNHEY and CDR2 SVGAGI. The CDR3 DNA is TGTGCCAGCAGGGGACAGGGGGCTAATGAAAAACTGTTTTTT. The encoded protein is CASRGQGANEKLFF.

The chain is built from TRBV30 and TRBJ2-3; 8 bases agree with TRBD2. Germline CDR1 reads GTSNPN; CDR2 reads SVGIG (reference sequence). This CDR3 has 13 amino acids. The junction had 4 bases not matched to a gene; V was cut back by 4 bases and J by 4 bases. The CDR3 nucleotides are TGTGCCTGGACCGCACTAGCGGCAGATACGCAGTATTTT. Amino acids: CAWTALAADTQYF. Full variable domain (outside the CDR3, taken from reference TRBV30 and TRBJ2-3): SQTIHQWPATLVQPVGSPLSLECTVEGTSNPNLYWYRQAAGRGLQLLFYSVGIGQISSEVPQNLSASRPQDRQFILSSKKLLLSDSGFYLCAWTALAADTQYFGPGTRLTVL.

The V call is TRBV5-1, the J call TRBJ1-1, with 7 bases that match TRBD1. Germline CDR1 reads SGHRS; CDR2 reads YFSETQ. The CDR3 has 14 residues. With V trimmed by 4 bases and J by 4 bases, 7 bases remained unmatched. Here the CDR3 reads CASSVTGAGTEAFF. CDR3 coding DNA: TGCGCCAGCAGCGTCACAGGGGCTGGCACTGAAGCTTTCTTT.

The CDR3 bases are TGTGCCAGCAGTGTTGGCCGGGGGTTCTATAATTCACCCCTCCACTTT. Protein: CASSVGRGFYNSPLHF. The chain has TRBV6-1 and TRBJ1-6; weak D call: TRBD1 (5 bases). Germline V gene lookup returns CDR1 MNHNS and CDR2 SASEGT. Trimming left V 4 bases short and J 3 bases short, with 13 bases between. The CDR3 is 16 residues long.

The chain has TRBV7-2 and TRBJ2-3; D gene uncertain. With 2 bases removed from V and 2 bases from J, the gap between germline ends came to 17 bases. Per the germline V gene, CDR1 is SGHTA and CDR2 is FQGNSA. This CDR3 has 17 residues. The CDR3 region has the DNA TGTGCCAGCAGCTTAATCGCGACCCTGCGTACCACAGATACGCAGTATTTT. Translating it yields CASSLIATLRTTDTQYF.

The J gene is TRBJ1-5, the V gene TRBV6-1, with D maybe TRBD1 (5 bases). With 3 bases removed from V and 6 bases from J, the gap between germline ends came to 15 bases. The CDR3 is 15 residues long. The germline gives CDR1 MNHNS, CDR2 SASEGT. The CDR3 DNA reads TGTGCCAGCAGTGACAGGCGGCCCCAGGGTCAGCCCCAGCATTTT. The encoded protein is CASSDRRPQGQPQHF.

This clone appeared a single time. The CDR3 DNA follows: TGTGCCAGCAGTGAACAGGGGGCAGGATACGAGCAGTACTTC. It specifies CASSEQGAGYEQYF. The V and J genes are TRBV2 and TRBJ2-7; 8 nucleotides line up with TRBD1. Germline V gives CDR1 SNHLY, CDR2 FYNNEI. The CDR3 is 14 residues long. V dropped 2 bases and J dropped 4; count of bases not matched to a gene: 4.

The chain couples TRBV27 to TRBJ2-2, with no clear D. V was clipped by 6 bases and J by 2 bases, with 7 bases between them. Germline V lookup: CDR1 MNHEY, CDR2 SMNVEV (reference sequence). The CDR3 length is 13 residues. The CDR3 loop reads CASRASNTGELFF. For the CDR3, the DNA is TGTGCCAGCAGGGCCTCAAACACCGGGGAGCTGTTTTTT.

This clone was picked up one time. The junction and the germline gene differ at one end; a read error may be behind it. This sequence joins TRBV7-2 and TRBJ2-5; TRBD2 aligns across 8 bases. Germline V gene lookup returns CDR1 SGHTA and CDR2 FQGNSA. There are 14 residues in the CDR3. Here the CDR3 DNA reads TGTGCCAGCAGCCTAGCGGGTTCGCAAGAGACCCAGTACTTC. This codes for CASSLAGSQETQYF.

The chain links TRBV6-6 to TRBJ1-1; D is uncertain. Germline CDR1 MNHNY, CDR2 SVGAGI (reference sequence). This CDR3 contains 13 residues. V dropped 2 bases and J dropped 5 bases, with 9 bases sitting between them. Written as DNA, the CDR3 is TGTGCCAGCAGTTACCAACTCGAGACTGAAGCTTTCTTT. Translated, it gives CASSYQLETEAFF.

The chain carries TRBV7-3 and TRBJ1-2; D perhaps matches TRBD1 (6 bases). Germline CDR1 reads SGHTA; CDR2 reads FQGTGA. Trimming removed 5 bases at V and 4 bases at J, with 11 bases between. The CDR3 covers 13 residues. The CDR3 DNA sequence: TGTGCCAGCAGCCCCGGGGGGCCCTATGGCTACACCTTC. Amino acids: CASSPGGPYGYTF.

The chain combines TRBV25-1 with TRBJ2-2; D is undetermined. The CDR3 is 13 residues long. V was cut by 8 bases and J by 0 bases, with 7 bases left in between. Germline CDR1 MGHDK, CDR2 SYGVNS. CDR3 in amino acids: CASHQANTGELFF. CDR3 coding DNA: TGTGCCAGCCACCAGGCGAACACCGGGGAGCTGTTTTTT.

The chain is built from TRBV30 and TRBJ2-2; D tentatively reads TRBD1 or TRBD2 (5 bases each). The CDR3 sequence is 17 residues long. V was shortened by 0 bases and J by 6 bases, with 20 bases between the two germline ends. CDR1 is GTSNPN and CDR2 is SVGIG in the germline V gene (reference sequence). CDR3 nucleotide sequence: TGTGCCTGGAGTGTAGAGGGGAGAATCATTCTGGCCGGGGAGCTGTTTTTT. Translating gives CAWSVEGRIILAGELFF.

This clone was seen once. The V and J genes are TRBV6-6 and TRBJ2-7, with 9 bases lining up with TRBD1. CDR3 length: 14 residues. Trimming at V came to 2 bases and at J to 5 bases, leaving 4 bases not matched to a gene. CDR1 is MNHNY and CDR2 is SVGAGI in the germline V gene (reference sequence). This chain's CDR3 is CASSYQRDRDEQYF. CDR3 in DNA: TGTGCCAGCAGTTACCAACGGGACAGGGACGAGCAGTACTTC.

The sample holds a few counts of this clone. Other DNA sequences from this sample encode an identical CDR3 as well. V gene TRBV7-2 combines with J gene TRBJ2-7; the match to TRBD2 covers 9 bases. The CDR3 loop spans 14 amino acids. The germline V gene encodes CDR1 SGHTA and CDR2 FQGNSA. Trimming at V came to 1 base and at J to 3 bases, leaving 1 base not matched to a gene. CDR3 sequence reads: CASSLVAGVYEQYF. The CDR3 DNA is TGTGCCAGCAGCTTAGTAGCGGGGGTCTACGAGCAGTACTTC.

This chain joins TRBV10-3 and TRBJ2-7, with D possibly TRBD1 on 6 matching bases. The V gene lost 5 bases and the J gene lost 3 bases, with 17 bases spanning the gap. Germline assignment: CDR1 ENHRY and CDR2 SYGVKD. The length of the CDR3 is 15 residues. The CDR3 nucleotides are TGTGCCATCAGTTTAGGTAGGGACACCAACTACGAGCAGTACTTC. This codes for CAISLGRDTNYEQYF.

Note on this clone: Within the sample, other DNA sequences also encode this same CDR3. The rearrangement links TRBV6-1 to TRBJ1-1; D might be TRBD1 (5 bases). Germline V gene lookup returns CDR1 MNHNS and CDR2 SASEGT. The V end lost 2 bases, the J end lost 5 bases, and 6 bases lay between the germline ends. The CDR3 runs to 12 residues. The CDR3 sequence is CASSERGTEAFF. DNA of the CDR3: TGTGCCAGCAGTGAACGGGGGACTGAAGCTTTCTTT.

CDR3 amino acids: CASSEGAGGRNSPLHF. The CDR3 DNA is TGTGCCAGCAGTGAAGGGGCAGGGGGAAGGAATTCACCCCTCCACTTT. V and J are TRBV6-1 and TRBJ1-6; 7 positions agree with TRBD1. In germline, CDR1 is MNHNS, CDR2 SASEGT. The trim removed 1 base at V and 7 bases at J, leaving 7 bases unmatched. The CDR3 runs 16 residues.

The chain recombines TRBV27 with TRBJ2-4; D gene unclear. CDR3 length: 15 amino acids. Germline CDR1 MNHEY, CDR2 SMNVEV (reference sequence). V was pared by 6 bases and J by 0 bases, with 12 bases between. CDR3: CASRDPSLAKNIQYF. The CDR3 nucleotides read TGTGCCAGCAGGGACCCCTCTCTAGCCAAAAACATTCAGTACTTC.

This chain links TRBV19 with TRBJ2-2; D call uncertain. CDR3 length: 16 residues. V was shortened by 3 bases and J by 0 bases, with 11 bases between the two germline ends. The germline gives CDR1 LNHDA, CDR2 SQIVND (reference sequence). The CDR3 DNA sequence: TGTGCCAGTAGTATCGGCAGAAGCGCGAACACCGGGGAGCTGTTTTTT. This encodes CASSIGRSANTGELFF.

Here the CDR3 reads CASSLNPEIDTQYF. The DNA for the CDR3 is TGCGCCAGCAGCTTGAACCCAGAGATAGATACGCAGTATTTT. The rearrangement uses TRBV5-1 and TRBJ2-3; D is uncertain. Deletions cut 1 base from V and 5 bases from J, with 11 bases between. This CDR3 region has 14 residues. Germline V gene data show CDR1 as SGHRS and CDR2 as YFSETQ. The variable domain in full, with the rest retrieved from reference TRBV5-1 and TRBJ2-3, is KAGVTQTPRYLIKTRGQQVTLSCSPISGHRSVSWYQQTPGQGLQFLFEYFSETQRNKGNFPGRFSGRQFSNSRSEMNVSTLELGDSALYLCASSLNPEIDTQYFGPGTRLTVL.

The CDR3 nucleotides read TGTGCCAGCAGTCCACGGACTAGCGGGGGGGCCTGGGAGACCCAGTACTTC. It codes for CASSPRTSGGAWETQYF. The chain recombines TRBV27 with TRBJ2-5; 15 bases are a match to TRBD2. This CDR3 spans 17 amino acids. From germline, CDR1 is MNHEY and CDR2 SMNVEV (reference sequence). The J segment lost 5 bases and the V segment lost 5 bases, leaving 9 bases of the junction unmatched.